The rows below give T cell receptor beta chains drawn from one sample of a study of CD4 T cell repertoires in COVID-19. Measured with immunoSEQ multiplex PCR; TCRdb has only the in-frame clones, and not every one. The sample holds about 24,000 clones; about 93% are singletons and the top ten take 0.65% to 0.8%. The source material was circulating follicular helper CD4+ T cells (cTfh) from blood, sampled before the COVID-19 pandemic. Receptor source: a human donor who had COVID-19. The CDR3 runs from the conserved cysteine through the conserved F or W. Each record gives: V gene, D gene, J gene, clone size, CDR3 DNA, CDR3 protein. The D gene is left open where the match is weak. Expanded clones are given a class, and other clones once, few, many or no size at all.

V gene: TRBV6-1
D gene: TRBD1
J gene: TRBJ1-1
clone size: NA
CDR3 DNA: TGTGCCAGCAGTGGTCGGGAGACAGGGAACATGAACACTGAAGCTTTCTTT
CDR3 protein: CASSGRETGNMNTEAFF

V gene: TRBV7-6
D gene: NA
J gene: TRBJ1-1
clone size: NA
CDR3 DNA: TGTGCCAGCAGCGAAAAGCCCGCGGACACTGAAGCTTTCTTT
CDR3 protein: CASSEKPADTEAFF

V gene: TRBV2
D gene: TRBD1
J gene: TRBJ1-2
clone size: NA
CDR3 DNA: TGTGCCAGCAAACAGGGGCCTGGCTACACCTTC
CDR3 protein: CASKQGPGYTF

V gene: TRBV27
D gene: NA
J gene: TRBJ2-1
clone size: NA
CDR3 DNA: TGTGCCAGCAGCTTTGCGGGGCAACCCAACTACAATGAGCAGTTCTTC
CDR3 protein: CASSFAGQPNYNEQFF

V gene: TRBV7-9
D gene: NA
J gene: TRBJ1-2
clone size: NA
CDR3 DNA: TGTGCCAGCGCCGGAGGGGACCCTATAGGGAACTATGGCTACACCTTC
CDR3 protein: CASAGGDPIGNYGYTF

V gene: TRBV4-1
D gene: NA
J gene: TRBJ2-1
clone size: NA
CDR3 DNA: TGCGCCAGCAGCCAAGATCTGGGTAGACAGCCCTACAATGAGCAGTTCTTC
CDR3 protein: CASSQDLGRQPYNEQFF

V gene: TRBV4-2
D gene: TRBD1
J gene: TRBJ2-2
clone size: NA
CDR3 DNA: TGTGCCAGCAGCCAAGATCCCGGGACAGCGAACACCGGGGAGCTGTTTTTT
CDR3 protein: CASSQDPGTANTGELFF

V gene: TRBV19
D gene: TRBD2
J gene: TRBJ2-1
clone size: NA
CDR3 DNA: TGTGCCAGTAGTGTCCGCCCGGGACTAAGCTCCTACAATGAGCAGTTCTTC
CDR3 protein: CASSVRPGLSSYNEQFF

V gene: TRBV18
D gene: TRBD1
J gene: TRBJ1-3
clone size: NA
CDR3 DNA: TGTGCCAGCTCACCTCCCGGGACAGGGGCCAATCCCTCTGGAAACACCATATATTTT
CDR3 protein: CASSPPGTGANPSGNTIYF

V gene: TRBV30
D gene: NA
J gene: TRBJ1-1
clone size: NA
CDR3 DNA: TGTGCCTGGGAAAGGGGGATCACTGAAGCTTTCTTT
CDR3 protein: CAWERGITEAFF

V gene: TRBV7-6
D gene: TRBD2
J gene: TRBJ2-5
clone size: NA
CDR3 DNA: TGTGCCAGCAGCTCTAGCGGGAGCCAAGAGACCCAGTACTTC
CDR3 protein: CASSSSGSQETQYF

V gene: TRBV6-5
D gene: TRBD1
J gene: TRBJ2-5
clone size: NA
CDR3 DNA: TGTGCCAGCAATAGACAGGGCATACGGGGCGGGACCCAGTACTTC
CDR3 protein: CASNRQGIRGGTQYF

V gene: TRBV11-2
D gene: NA
J gene: TRBJ2-7
clone size: NA
CDR3 DNA: TGTGCCAGCAGCTTGGGCGCAGTGTCGTCGTACGAGCAGTACTTC
CDR3 protein: CASSLGAVSSYEQYF

V gene: TRBV19
D gene: TRBD1
J gene: TRBJ1-6
clone size: NA
CDR3 DNA: TGTGCCAGTAGTACGCGACAGGGGGTGGCAAATTCACCCCTCCACTTT
CDR3 protein: CASSTRQGVANSPLHF

V gene: TRBV5-4
D gene: NA
J gene: TRBJ1-2
clone size: NA
CDR3 DNA: TGTGCCAGCAGCCCGGGGGGGGGTTACGGCTACACCTTC
CDR3 protein: CASSPGGGYGYTF

V gene: TRBV15
D gene: NA
J gene: TRBJ1-1
clone size: NA
CDR3 DNA: TGTGCCACCAGCAGAGCCCGACAGGCGAACACTGAAGCTTTCTTT
CDR3 protein: CATSRARQANTEAFF

V gene: TRBV11-2
D gene: NA
J gene: TRBJ2-2
clone size: NA
CDR3 DNA: TGTGCCAGCAGCATGAACAGGGTCGGGGAGCTGTTTTTT
CDR3 protein: CASSMNRVGELFF

V gene: TRBV27
D gene: NA
J gene: TRBJ1-2
clone size: NA
CDR3 DNA: TGTGCCAGCAGTTCTTCCGCGGGGGGTCGAGGCTACACCTTC
CDR3 protein: CASSSSAGGRGYTF

V gene: TRBV11-2
D gene: NA
J gene: TRBJ1-5
clone size: NA
CDR3 DNA: TGTGCCAGCAGCTCGACAGGACGGGTTAATCAGCCCCAGCATTTT
CDR3 protein: CASSSTGRVNQPQHF

V gene: TRBV28
D gene: TRBD1
J gene: TRBJ2-7
clone size: NA
CDR3 DNA: TGTGCCAGCACTTCACGACAGGGGAGGTACGAGCAGTACTTC
CDR3 protein: CASTSRQGRYEQYF

V gene: TRBV5-4
D gene: NA
J gene: TRBJ1-2
clone size: NA
CDR3 DNA: TGTGCCAGCGGGTCGGGAGGAGGTACTAACTATGGCTACACCTTC
CDR3 protein: CASGSGGGTNYGYTF

V gene: TRBV11-2
D gene: NA
J gene: TRBJ2-3
clone size: once
CDR3 DNA: TGTGCCAGCAGCCTAACTCCCTGGGCGGATACGCAGTATTTT
CDR3 protein: CASSLTPWADTQYF

V gene: TRBV7-2
D gene: TRBD1
J gene: TRBJ1-2
clone size: NA
CDR3 DNA: TGTGCCAGCAGCTCGAGGACAGGGGTGGTCGGCTACACCTTC
CDR3 protein: CASSSRTGVVGYTF

V gene: TRBV18
D gene: TRBD2
J gene: TRBJ2-1
clone size: NA
CDR3 DNA: TGTGCCAGCTCACCTTCTACGGGAGGGAGGTACAATGAGCAGTTCTTC
CDR3 protein: CASSPSTGGRYNEQFF

V gene: TRBV28
D gene: NA
J gene: TRBJ1-2
clone size: NA
CDR3 DNA: TGTGCCAGCAGTTCCCCTCAGGGAGCCCGGGGGGACTATGGCTACACCTTC
CDR3 protein: CASSSPQGARGDYGYTF